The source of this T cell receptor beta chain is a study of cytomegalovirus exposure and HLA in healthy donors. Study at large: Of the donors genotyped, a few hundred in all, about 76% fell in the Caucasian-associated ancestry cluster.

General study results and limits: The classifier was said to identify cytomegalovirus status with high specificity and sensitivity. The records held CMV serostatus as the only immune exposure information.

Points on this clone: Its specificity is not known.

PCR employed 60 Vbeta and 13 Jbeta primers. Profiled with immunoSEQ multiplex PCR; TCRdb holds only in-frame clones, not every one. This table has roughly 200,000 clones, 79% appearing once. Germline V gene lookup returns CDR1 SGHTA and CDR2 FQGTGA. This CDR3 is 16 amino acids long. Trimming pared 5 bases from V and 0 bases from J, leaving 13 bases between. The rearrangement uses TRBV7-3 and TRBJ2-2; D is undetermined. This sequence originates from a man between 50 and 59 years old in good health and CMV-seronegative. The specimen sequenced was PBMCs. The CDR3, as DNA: TGTGCCAGCAGCCCACCGGGTGTAACGAACACCGGGGAGCTGTTTTTT. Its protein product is CASSPPGVTNTGELFF.